This T cell receptor (beta chain) emerged from a study of T cell responses to AZD1222 COVID-19 vaccine. Second-dose schedules of about 4 or about 12 weeks were combined. The CDR3 contains 16 residues. Germline V gene sequence: CDR1 SGHDN, CDR2 FVKESK. V trimming: 1 base; J trimming: 4 bases; junction bases outside the gene matches: 4. A word on this clone: Its specificity is unknown.

Study-wide results and caveats: At baseline, seropositivity was found in only a handful of AZD1222 recipients.

Profiling relied on immunoSEQ multiplex PCR, and the TCRdb table lists in-frame clones only, not all of them. The sample lists about 73,000 clones, roughly 89% occurring once. This sequence originates from an adult who received the AZD1222 COVID-19 vaccine. The sequencing used peripheral blood, collected 28 days after the second AZD1222 dose. The rearrangement links TRBV14 to TRBJ2-5; 12 bases are shared with TRBD2. CDR3 region: CASSQGLAGARETQYF. CDR3 coding DNA: TGTGCCAGCAGCCAAGGACTAGCGGGAGCGCGAGAGACCCAGTACTTC.